A single sample is the source of the 9 T cell receptor beta chains below, sequenced in a study of early T cells in non-severe SARS-CoV-2 infection. TCRdb reprocessed the 5' RACE reads with MiXCR, giving one entry per CDR3 protein. The sample yields roughly 28,000 distinct CDR3 sequences, more than 4% seen once. The sample taken for sequencing was whole blood. The receptors come from an adult who was a healthcare worker with PCR-confirmed SARS-CoV-2 infection or an uninfected control (not recorded which).

This clonotype showed up many times. This chain connects TRBV9 to TRBJ2-2, with a tentative D call TRBD1 (8 bases). Germline values: CDR1 SGDLS, CDR2 YYNGEE. This CDR3 is 16 amino acids long. V was pared by 0 bases and J by 6 bases, with 15 bases between. CDR3 in DNA: TGTGCCAGCAGCGTAGGTGAGCGGGACAGGCCCGGGGAGCTGTTTTTT. It codes for CASSVGERDRPGELFF.

J is TRBJ2-7 and V is TRBV12-3 or TRBV12-4, with D perhaps TRBD1 (6 bases). V was shortened by 5 bases and J by 6 bases, with 17 bases between the two germline ends. This CDR3 region has 14 residues. CDR3 nucleotide sequence: TGTGCCAGCAGTCTCCCCCAGGGGAGTGGCGAGCAGTACTTC. This codes for CASSLPQGSGEQYF.

This clonotype occurred many times. The rearrangement links TRBV30 to TRBJ2-1; D perhaps matches TRBD2 (5 bases). The CDR3 contains 12 residues. Germline CDR1 is GTSNPN and CDR2 is SVGIG (reference sequence). V was trimmed by 0 bases and J by 8 bases, leaving 8 bases between them. This CDR3 reads CAWSVLGDEQFF. The CDR3 DNA is TGTGCCTGGAGTGTACTAGGCGATGAGCAGTTCTTC.

Sample share makes this clonotype medium-sized. The chain combines TRBV11-2 with TRBJ2-3, with unresolved D. The CDR3 sequence is 13 residues long. V was pared by 8 bases and J by 1 base, with 10 bases between. Germline V gene data show CDR1 as SGHAT and CDR2 as FQNNGV. CDR3 DNA sequence: TGTGCCAGCTTGGGTTCTGGCACAGATACGCAGTATTTT. Its translation: CASLGSGTDTQYF.

This clonotype showed up many times. J is TRBJ2-7 and V is TRBV12-3 or TRBV12-4; the match to TRBD2 covers 8 bases. This CDR3 is built from 16 residues. Trimming at V came to 6 bases and at J to 4 bases, leaving 14 bases not matched to a gene. CDR3 sequence reads: CASSPGTRGARYEQYF. The CDR3 DNA sequence: TGTGCCAGCAGCCCCGGGACTAGAGGGGCGAGGTACGAGCAGTACTTC.

The sample holds many counts of this clonotype. The chain joins TRBV7-8 to TRBJ2-1, with TRBD2 identical over 8 bases. V trimming: 0 bases; J trimming: 12 bases; junction bases outside the gene matches: 1. The CDR3 is made up of 12 amino acids. CDR1 and CDR2 from the germline V gene are SGHVS and FQNEAQ. The chain's CDR3 is CASSLAGLAQFF. The CDR3 DNA sequence: TGTGCCAGCAGCTTAGCAGGACTAGCGCAGTTCTTC.

The chain uses TRBV7-9 and TRBJ2-3; 8 nucleotides align to TRBD1. The CDR3 length is 16 residues. CDR1 SEHNR and CDR2 FQNEAQ come from the germline V gene (reference sequence). V shed 6 bases and J 4 bases; nucleotides not matched to a gene: 12. CDR3 DNA sequence: TGTGCCAGCAGTTTATCGCCCGACAGGGGAGCAGATACGCAGTATTTT. Residues: CASSLSPDRGADTQYF.

This sequence joins TRBV29-1 and TRBJ2-7; 8 nucleotides align to TRBD1. The CDR3 spans 12 residues. V gave up 6 bases and J gave up 6 bases; unmatched junction bases: 7. Germline lookup yields CDR1 SQVTM and CDR2 ANQGSEA. The CDR3 DNA follows: TGCAGCGTGTGGGGACAGGCAGGCGAGCAGTACTTC. Protein sequence: CSVWGQAGEQYF.

This clonotype was found a few times. The DNA of the CDR3 is TGTGCCAGCAGCTTCCCCCGGGGAACAGCTAATGAAAAACTGTTTTTT. It codes for CASSFPRGTANEKLFF. The rearrangement links TRBV6-2 or TRBV6-3 to TRBJ1-4; D ambiguous. The CDR3 runs to 16 residues. The germline CDR1 and CDR2 sequences are MNHEY and SVGEGT. The V gene lost 6 bases and the J gene lost 3 bases, with 17 bases spanning the gap.